Ten or more counts support the clone carrying this T cell receptor beta chain. The sample originates from a study of regulatory T cells in long-lasting Graves disease. Time point specified: newly diagnosed GD, antithyroid drugs for less than 3 months. The authors made the TCR library using RNA they extracted from PBMCs. Construction of the TCR beta libraries employed iRepertoire HTBI primers in conjunction with Arm-PCR of CDR3 regions. TCRdb passed the multiplex PCR reads through MiXCR, listing each CDR3 protein once. There are around 400,000 distinct CDR3 sequences in the sample; 10% to 15% occur only once, and under 20% lies in the top ten. This CDR3 is built from 16 residues. CDR1 and CDR2 (germline): SNHLY, FYNNEI. Trimming removed 4 bases at V and 7 bases at J, with 19 bases between. These data also formed part of another study, on T cells in Graves' hyperthyroidism and ophthalmopathy.

Here the sequenced sample was peripheral blood mononuclear cells (PBMCs), taken at new diagnosis, from a patient treated with antithyroid drugs. This receptor was identified in a young woman with Graves disease. The chain joins TRBV2 to TRBJ1-4; D possibly corresponds to TRBD1 (5 bases). Written as DNA, the CDR3 is TGTGCCAGCAGTGCGGGGGGAGCGATATTCGGTGAAAAACTGTTTTTT. Translated, it gives CASSAGGAIFGEKLFF.